The entry that follows covers one TCR beta chain sequence. The data are from a study of Ad26.COV2.S vaccination and SARS-CoV-2 variants. Profiled with immunoSEQ multiplex PCR; TCRdb holds only in-frame clones, not every one. Of about 400,000 clones detected, roughly 90% appear once; the ten largest clones hold approximately 4%. In germline, CDR1 is SGHAT, CDR2 FQDESV (reference sequence). V trimming: 3 bases; J trimming: 3 bases; junction bases outside the gene matches: 5. The CDR3 runs 14 residues. This sample's treatment: 15 to 20 received Ad26.COV2.S at low or high dose, single or two shots; roughly five received placebo; per-sample allocation not given. Following the first vaccine or placebo injection, samples were taken on day 63.

Sequencing was performed on peripheral blood, taken in a trial of Ad26.COV2.S vaccine versus placebo. This TCR was recovered from a person aged 18-65 years who received the Ad26.COV2.S COVID-19 vaccine or a placebo. V usage is TRBV11-1 and J usage is TRBJ2-7, with TRBD2 matching over 7 bases. In DNA, the CDR3 is TGTGCCAGCAGCTTGGGAGGGGAAGTCTACGAGCAGTACTTC. Translating it yields CASSLGGEVYEQYF.